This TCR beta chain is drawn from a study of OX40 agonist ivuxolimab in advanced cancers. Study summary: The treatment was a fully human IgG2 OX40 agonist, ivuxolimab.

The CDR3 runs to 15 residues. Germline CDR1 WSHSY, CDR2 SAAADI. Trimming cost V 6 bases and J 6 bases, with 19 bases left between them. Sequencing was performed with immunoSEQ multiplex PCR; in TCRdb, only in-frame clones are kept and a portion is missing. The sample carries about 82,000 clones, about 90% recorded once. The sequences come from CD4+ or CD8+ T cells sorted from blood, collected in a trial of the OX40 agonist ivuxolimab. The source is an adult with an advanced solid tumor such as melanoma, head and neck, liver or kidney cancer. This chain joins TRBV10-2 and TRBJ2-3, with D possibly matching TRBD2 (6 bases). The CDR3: CASRAAGAFIDTQYF. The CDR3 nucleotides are TGCGCCAGCAGAGCAGCGGGTGCCTTCATTGATACGCAGTATTTT.